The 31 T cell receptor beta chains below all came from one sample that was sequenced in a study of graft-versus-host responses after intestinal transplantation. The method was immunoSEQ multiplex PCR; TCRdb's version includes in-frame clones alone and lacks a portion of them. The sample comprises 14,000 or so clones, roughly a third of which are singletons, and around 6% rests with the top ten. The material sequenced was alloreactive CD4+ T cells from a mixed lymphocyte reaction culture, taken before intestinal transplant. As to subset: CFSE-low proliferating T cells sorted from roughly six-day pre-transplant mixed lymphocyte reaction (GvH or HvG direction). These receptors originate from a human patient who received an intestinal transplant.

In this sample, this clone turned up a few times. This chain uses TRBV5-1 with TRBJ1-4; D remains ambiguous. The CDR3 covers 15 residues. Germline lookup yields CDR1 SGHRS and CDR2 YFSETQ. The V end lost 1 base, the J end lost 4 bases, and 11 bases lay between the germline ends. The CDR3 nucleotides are TGCGCCAGCAGCTTGAGGCAGCCAGTTAATGAAAAACTGTTTTTT. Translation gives CASSLRQPVNEKLFF. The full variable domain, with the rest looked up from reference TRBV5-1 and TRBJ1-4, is KAGVTQTPRYLIKTRGQQVTLSCSPISGHRSVSWYQQTPGQGLQFLFEYFSETQRNKGNFPGRFSGRQFSNSRSEMNVSTLELGDSALYLCASSLRQPVNEKLFFGSGTQLSVL.

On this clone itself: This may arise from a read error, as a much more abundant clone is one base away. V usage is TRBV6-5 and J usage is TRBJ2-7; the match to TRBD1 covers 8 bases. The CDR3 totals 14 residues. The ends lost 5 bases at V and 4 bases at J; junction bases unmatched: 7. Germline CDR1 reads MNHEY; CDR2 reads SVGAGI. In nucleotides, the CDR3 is TGTGCCAGCAGTAGACAGGGGCTATATTACGAGCAGTACTTC. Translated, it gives CASSRQGLYYEQYF.

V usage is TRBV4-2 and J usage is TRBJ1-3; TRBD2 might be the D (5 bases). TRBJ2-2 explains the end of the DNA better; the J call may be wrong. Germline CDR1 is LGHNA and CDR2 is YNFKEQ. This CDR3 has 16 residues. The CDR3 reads CASSQLGRVGTGELFF. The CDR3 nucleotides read TGTGCCAGCAGCCAATTGGGGAGAGTCGGCACCGGGGAGCTGTTTTTT.

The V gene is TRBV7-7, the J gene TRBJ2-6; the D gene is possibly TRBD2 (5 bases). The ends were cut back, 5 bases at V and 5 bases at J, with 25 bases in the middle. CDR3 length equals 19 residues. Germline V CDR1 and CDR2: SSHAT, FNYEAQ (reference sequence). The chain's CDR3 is CASSTRRKCHKSRANVLTF. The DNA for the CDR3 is TGTGCCAGCAGCACTAGACGTAAGTGCCACAAAAGTCGGGCCAACGTCCTGACTTTC.

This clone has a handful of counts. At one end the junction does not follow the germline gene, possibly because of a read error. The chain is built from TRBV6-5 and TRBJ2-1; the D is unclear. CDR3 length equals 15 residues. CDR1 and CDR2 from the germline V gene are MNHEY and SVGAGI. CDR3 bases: TGTGCCAGCAGTTACTTGAGTCCCTCCCACAATGAGCAGTTCTTC. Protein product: CASSYLSPSHNEQFF.

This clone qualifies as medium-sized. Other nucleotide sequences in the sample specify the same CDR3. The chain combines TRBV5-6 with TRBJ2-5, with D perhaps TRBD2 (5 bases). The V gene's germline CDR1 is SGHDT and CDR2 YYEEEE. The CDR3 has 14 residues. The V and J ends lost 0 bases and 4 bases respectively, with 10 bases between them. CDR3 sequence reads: CASSLGLAGETQYF. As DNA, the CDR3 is TGTGCCAGCAGCTTGGGGCTAGCTGGAGAGACCCAGTACTTC. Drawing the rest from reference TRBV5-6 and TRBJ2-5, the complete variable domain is DAGVTQSPTHLIKTRGQQVTLRCSPKSGHDTVSWYQQALGQGPQFIFQYYEEEERQRGNFPDRFSGHQFPNYSSELNVNALLLGDSALYLCASSLGLAGETQYFGPGTRLLVL.

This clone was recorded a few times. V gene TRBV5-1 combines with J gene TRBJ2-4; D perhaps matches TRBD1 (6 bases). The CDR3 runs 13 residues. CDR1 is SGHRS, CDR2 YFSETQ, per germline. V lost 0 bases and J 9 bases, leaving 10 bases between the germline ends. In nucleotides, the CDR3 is TGCGCCAGCAGCTTGGACAGGGTGGGCATTCAGTACTTC. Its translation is CASSLDRVGIQYF. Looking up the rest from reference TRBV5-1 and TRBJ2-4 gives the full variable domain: KAGVTQTPRYLIKTRGQQVTLSCSPISGHRSVSWYQQTPGQGLQFLFEYFSETQRNKGNFPGRFSGRQFSNSRSEMNVSTLELGDSALYLCASSLDRVGIQYFGAGTRLSVL.

The CDR3 reads CASSETAGRLETQYF. The CDR3 DNA sequence: TGCGCCAGCAGTGAGACAGCAGGGAGGTTGGAGACCCAGTACTTC. The chain uses TRBV10-1 and TRBJ2-5, with TRBD2 as a possible D gene (6 bases). Per germline, CDR1 WNHNN and CDR2 SYGVQD (reference sequence). The CDR3 extends over 15 amino acids. Trimming removed 2 bases at V and 5 bases at J, with 15 bases between.

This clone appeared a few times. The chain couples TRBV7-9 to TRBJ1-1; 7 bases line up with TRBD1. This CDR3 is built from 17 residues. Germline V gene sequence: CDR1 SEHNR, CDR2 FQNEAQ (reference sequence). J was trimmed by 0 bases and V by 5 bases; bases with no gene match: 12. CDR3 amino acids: CASSPSNRGLMNTEAFF. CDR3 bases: TGTGCCAGCAGCCCCTCGAACAGGGGACTTATGAACACTGAAGCTTTCTTT. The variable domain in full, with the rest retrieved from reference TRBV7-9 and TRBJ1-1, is DTGVSQNPRHKITKRGQNVTFRCDPISEHNRLYWYRQTLGQGPEFLTYFQNEAQLEKSRLLSDRFSAERPKGSFSTLEIQRTEQGDSAMYLCASSPSNRGLMNTEAFFGQGTRLTVV.

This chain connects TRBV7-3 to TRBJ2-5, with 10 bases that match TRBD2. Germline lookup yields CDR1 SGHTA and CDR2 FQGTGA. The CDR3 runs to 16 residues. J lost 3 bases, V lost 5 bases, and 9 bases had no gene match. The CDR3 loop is CASSPHTSGAKETQYF. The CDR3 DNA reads TGTGCCAGCAGCCCGCACACTAGCGGGGCGAAAGAGACCCAGTACTTC.

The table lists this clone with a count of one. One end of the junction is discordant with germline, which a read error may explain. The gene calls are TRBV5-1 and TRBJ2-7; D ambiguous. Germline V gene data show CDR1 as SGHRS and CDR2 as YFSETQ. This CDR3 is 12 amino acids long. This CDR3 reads CASSLLHFRQYF. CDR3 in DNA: TGTGCCAGCAGCCTACTCCATTTTCGGCAGTACTTC.

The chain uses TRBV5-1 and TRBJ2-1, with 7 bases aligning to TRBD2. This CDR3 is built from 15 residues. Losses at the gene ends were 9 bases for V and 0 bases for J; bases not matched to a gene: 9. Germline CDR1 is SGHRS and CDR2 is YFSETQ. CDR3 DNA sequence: TGCGCCACCTCCGGTGGCGGGAGCTCCTACAATGAGCAGTTCTTC. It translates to CATSGGGSSYNEQFF. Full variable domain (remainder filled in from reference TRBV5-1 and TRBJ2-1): KAGVTQTPRYLIKTRGQQVTLSCSPISGHRSVSWYQQTPGQGLQFLFEYFSETQRNKGNFPGRFSGRQFSNSRSEMNVSTLELGDSALYLCATSGGGSSYNEQFFGPGTRLTVL.

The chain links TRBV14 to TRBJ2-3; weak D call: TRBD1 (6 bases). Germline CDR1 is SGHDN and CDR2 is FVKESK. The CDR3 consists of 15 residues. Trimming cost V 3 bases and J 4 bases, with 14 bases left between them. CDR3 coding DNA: TGTGCCAGCAGCCAGCGACAGGAGGCTCCAGATACGCAGTATTTT. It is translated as CASSQRQEAPDTQYF.

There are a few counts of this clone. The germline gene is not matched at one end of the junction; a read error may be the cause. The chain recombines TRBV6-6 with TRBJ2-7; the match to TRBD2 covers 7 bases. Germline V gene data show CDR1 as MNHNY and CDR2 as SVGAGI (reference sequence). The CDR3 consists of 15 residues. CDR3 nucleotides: TGTGCCATCAGTGAGTGGGCGGGAGTCCCCTACGAGCAGTACTTC. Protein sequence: CAISEWAGVPYEQYF.

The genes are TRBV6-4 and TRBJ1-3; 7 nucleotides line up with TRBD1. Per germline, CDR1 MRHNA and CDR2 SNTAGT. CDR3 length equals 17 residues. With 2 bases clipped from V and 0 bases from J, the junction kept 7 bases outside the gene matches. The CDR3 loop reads CASSDDDRAFSGNTIYF. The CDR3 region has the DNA TGTGCCAGCAGTGACGACGACAGGGCTTTCTCTGGAAACACCATATATTTT.

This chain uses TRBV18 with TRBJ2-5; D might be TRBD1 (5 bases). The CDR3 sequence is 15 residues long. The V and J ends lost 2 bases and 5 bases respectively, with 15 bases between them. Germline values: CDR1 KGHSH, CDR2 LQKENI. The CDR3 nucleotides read TGTGCCAGCTCACCAAGGGGTCCCGCCGGGGAGACCCAGTACTTC. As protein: CASSPRGPAGETQYF.

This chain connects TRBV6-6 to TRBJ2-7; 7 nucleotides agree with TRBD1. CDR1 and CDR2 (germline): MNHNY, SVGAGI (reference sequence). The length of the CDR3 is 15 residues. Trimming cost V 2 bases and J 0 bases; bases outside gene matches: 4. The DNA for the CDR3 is TGTGCCAGCAGTTACGCAACAGGGGACTCCTACGAGCAGTACTTC. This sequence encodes CASSYATGDSYEQYF.

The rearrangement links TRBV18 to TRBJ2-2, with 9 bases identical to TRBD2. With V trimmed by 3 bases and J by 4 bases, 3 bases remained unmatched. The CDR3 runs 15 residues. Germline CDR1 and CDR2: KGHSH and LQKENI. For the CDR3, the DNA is TGTGCCAGCTCACCCCGGCGGGAGGGCACCGGGGAGCTGTTTTTT. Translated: CASSPRREGTGELFF. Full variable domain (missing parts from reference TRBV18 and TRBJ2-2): NAGVMQNPRHLVRRRGQEARLRCSPMKGHSHVYWYRQLPEEGLKFMVYLQKENIIDESGMPKERFSAEFPKEGPSILRIQQVVRGDSAAYFCASSPRREGTGELFFGEGSRLTVL.

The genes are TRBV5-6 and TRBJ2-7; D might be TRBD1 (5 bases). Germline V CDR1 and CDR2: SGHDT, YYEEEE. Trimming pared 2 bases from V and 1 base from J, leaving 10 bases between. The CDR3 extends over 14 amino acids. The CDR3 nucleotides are TGTGCCAGCAGCTTTCTCCAGGGTTCCTACGAGCAGTACTTC. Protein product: CASSFLQGSYEQYF.

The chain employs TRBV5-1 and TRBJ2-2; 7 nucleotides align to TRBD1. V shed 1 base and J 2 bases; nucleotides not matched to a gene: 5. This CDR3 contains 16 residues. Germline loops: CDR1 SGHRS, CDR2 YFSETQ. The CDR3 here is CASSLQDRQNTGELFF. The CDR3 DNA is TGCGCCAGCAGCTTGCAGGACAGGCAAAACACCGGGGAGCTGTTTTTT.

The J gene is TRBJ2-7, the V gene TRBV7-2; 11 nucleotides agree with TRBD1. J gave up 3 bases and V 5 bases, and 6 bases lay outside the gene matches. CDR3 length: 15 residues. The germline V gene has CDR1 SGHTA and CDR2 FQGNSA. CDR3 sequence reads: CASSARTGGLYEQYF. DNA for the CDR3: TGTGCCAGCAGCGCCCGGACAGGGGGCCTCTACGAGCAGTACTTC.

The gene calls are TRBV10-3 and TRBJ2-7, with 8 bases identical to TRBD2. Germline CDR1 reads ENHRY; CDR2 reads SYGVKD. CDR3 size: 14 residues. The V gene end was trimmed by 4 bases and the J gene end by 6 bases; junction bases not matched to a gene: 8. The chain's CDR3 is CAISVVGLEGEQYF. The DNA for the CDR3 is TGTGCCATCAGTGTAGTGGGACTAGAGGGCGAGCAGTACTTC.

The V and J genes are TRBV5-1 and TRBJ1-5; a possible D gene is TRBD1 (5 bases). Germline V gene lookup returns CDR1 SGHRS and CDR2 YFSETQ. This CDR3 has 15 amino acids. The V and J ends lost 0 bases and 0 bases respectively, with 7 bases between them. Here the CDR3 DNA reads TGCGCCAGCAGCTTGGACAGGAGTAGCAATCAGCCCCAGCATTTT. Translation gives CASSLDRSSNQPQHF.

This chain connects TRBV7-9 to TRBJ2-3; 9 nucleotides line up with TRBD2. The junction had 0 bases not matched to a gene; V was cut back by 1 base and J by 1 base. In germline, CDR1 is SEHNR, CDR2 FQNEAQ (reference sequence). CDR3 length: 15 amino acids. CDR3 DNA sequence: TGTGCCAGCAGCTTAGGACTAGCGGGCACAGATACGCAGTATTTT. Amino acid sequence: CASSLGLAGTDTQYF.

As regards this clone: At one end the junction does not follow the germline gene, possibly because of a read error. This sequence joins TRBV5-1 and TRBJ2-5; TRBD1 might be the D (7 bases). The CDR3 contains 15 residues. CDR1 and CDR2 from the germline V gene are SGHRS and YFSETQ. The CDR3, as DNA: TGTGCCAGCAGCTTGGACAGGATGCGGGGAGAGACCCAGTACTTC. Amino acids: CASSLDRMRGETQYF.

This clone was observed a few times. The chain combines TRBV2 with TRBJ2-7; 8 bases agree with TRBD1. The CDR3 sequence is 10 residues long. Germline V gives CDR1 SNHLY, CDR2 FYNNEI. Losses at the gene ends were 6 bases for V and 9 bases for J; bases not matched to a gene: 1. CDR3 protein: CASRQGGQYF. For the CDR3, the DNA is TGTGCCAGCAGACAGGGGGGGCAGTACTTC.

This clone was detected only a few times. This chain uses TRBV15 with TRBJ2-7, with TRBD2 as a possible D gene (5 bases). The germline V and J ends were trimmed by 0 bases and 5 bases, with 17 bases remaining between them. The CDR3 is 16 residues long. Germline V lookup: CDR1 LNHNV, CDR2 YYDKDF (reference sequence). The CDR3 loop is CATSRDPLGSLHEQYF. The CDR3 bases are TGTGCCACCAGCAGAGATCCCTTAGGGAGTTTACACGAGCAGTACTTC.

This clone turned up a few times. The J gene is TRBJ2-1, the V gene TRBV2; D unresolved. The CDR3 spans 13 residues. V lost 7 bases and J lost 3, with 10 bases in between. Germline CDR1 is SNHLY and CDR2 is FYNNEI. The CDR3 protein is CASKGTRYNEQFF. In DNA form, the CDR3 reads TGTGCCAGCAAAGGAACGCGCTACAATGAGCAGTTCTTC.

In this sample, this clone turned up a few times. The DNA of the CDR3 is TGTGCCAGCTCACAAACACCGAGCACTGAAGCTTTCTTT. Translation: CASSQTPSTEAFF. V usage is TRBV18 and J usage is TRBJ1-1; no firm D call. The V gene's germline CDR1 is KGHSH and CDR2 LQKENI. V was shortened by 4 bases and J by 4 bases, with 10 bases between the two germline ends. The length of the CDR3 is 13 residues.

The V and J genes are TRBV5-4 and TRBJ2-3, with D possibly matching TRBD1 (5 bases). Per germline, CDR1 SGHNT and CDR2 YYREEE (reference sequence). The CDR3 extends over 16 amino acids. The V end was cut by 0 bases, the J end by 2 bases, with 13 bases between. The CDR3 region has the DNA TGTGCCAGCAGCTTGGCCGGTAGACAGCTCACAGATACGCAGTATTTT. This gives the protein CASSLAGRQLTDTQYF.

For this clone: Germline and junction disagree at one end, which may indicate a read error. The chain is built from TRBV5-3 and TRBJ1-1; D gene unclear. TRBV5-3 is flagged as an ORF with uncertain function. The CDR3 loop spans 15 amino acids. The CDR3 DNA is TGTGCCAGCAGCTTTGGCAGGCCGATGAACACTGAAGCTTTCTTT. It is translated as CASSFGRPMNTEAFF.